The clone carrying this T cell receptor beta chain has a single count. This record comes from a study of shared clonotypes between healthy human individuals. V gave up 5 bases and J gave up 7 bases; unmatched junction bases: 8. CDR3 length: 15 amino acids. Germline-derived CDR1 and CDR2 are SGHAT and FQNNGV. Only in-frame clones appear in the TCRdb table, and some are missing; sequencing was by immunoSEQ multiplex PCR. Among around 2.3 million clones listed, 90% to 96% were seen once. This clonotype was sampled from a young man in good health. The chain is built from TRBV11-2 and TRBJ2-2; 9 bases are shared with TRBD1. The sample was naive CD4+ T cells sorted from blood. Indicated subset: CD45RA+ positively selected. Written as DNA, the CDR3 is TGTGCCAGCAGCAAAACAGGGGGCAGGAACGGGGAGCTGTTTTTT. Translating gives CASSKTGGRNGELFF.